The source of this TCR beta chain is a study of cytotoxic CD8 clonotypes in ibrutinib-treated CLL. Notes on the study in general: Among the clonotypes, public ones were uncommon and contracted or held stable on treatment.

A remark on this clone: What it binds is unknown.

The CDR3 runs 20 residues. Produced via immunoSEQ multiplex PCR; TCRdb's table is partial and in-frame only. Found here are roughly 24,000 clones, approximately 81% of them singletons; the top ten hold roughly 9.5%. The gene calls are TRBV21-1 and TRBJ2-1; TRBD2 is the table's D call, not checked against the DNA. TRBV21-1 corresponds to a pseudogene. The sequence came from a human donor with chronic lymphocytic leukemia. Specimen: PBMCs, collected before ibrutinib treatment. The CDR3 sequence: CASSKTPLGLAGDRRNEQFF. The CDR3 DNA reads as TGTGCCAGCAGCAAAACCCCCCTTGGACTAGCGGGAGATAGGCGAAATGAGCAGTTCTTC.